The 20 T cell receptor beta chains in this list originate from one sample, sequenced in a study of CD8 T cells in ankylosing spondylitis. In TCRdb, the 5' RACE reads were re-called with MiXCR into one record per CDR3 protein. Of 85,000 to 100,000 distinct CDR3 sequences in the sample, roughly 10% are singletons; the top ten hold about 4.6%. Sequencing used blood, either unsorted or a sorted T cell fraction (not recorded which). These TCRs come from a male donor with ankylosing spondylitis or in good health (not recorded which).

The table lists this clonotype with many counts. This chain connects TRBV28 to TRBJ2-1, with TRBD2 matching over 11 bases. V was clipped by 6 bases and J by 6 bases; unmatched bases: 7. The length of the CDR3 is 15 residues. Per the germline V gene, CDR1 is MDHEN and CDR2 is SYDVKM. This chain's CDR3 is CASRISGGAFNEQFF. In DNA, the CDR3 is TGTGCCAGCAGAATTAGCGGGGGGGCCTTCAATGAGCAGTTCTTC.

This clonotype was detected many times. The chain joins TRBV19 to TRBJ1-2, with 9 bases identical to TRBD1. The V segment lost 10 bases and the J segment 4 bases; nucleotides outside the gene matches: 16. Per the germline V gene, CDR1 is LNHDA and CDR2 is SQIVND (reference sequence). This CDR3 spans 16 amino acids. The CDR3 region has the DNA TGTGCCACCCAAAGACAACAGGGGGCGCGAGGCTATGGCTACACCTTC. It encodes CATQRQQGARGYGYTF.

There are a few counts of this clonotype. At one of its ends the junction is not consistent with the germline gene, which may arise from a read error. The CDR3 region is CASSISGGAYNEQFF. The CDR3 DNA reads TGTGCTAGCAGCATTAGCGGGGGGGCCTACAATGAGCAGTTCTTC. This chain uses TRBV7-7 with TRBJ2-1, with 11 bases lining up with TRBD2. CDR1 is SSHAT, CDR2 FNYEAQ, per germline (reference sequence). The CDR3 covers 15 residues.

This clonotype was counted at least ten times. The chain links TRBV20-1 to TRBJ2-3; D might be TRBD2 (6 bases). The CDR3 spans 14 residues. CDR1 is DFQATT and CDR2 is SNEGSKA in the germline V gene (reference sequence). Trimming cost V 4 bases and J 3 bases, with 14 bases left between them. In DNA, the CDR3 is TGCAGTGCTACCTGGCGGGGTCTGACAGATACGCAGTATTTT. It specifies CSATWRGLTDTQYF.

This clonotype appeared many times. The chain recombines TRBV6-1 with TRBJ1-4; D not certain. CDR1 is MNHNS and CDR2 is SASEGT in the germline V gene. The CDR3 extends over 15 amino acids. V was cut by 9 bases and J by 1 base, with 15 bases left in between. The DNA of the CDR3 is TGTGCCAGGGTTTTGACCGCCCGAACTAATGAAAAACTGTTTTTT. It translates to CARVLTARTNEKLFF.

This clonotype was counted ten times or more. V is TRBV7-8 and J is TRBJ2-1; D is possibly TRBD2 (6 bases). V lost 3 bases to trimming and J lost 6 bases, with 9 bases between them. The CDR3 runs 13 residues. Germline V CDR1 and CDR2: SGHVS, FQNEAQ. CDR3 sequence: CASSLGGRNEQFF. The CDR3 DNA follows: TGTGCCAGCAGCTTGGGAGGCCGCAATGAGCAGTTCTTC.

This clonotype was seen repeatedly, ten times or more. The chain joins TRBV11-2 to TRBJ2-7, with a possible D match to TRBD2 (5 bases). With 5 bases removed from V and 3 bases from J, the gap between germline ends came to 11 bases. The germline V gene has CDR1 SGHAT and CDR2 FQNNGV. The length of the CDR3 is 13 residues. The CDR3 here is CASSPGKGYEQYF. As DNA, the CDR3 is TGTGCCAGCAGCCCGGGAAAGGGCTACGAGCAGTACTTC.

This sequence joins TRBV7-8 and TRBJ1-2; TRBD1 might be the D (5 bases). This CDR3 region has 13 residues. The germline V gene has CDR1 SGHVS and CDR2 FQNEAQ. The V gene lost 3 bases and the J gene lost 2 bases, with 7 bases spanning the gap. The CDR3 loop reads CASSLEGNYGYTF. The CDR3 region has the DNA TGTGCCAGCAGCTTGGAGGGGAACTATGGCTACACCTTC.

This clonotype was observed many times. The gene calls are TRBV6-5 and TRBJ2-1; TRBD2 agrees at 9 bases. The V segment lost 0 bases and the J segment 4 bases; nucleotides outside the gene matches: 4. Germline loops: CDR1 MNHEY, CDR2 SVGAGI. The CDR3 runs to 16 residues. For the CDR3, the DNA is TGTGCCAGCAGTTACTCAAGCGGGGGGTATTACAATGAGCAGTTCTTC. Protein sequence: CASSYSSGGYYNEQFF.

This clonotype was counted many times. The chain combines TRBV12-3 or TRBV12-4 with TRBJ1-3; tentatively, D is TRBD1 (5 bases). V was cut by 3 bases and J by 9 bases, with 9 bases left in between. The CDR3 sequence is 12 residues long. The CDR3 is CASSFRGATIYF. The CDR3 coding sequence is TGTGCCAGCAGTTTTAGGGGAGCCACCATATATTTT.

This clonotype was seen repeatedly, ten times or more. DNA for the CDR3: TGCAGTGCAATACCCGGACGTCGAGATACGCAGTATTTT. Translating gives CSAIPGRRDTQYF. The rearrangement joins TRBV20-1 to TRBJ2-3; D is ambiguous. This CDR3 comprises 13 residues. Germline CDR1 and CDR2: DFQATT and SNEGSKA (reference sequence). V was trimmed by 6 bases and J by 5 bases, leaving 15 bases between them.

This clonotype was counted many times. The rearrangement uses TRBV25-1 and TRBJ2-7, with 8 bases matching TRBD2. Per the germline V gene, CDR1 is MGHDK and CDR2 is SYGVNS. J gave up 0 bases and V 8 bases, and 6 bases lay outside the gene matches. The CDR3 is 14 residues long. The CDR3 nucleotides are TGTGCCAGCGGCCCCGGGGGGGGCTCCTACGAGCAGTACTTC. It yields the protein CASGPGGGSYEQYF.

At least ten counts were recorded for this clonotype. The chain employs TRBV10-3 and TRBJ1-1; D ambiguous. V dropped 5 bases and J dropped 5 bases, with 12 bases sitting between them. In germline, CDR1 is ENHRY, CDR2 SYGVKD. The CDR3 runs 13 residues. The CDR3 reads CAISLSSRTEAFF. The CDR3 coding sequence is TGTGCCATCAGTCTATCCAGCCGGACTGAAGCTTTCTTT.

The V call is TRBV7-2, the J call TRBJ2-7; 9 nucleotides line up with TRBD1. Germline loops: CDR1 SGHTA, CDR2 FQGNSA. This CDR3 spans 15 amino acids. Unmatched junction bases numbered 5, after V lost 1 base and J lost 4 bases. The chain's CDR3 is CASSLVGTGLYEQYF. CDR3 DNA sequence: TGTGCCAGCAGCTTAGTTGGGACAGGGTTGTACGAGCAGTACTTC.

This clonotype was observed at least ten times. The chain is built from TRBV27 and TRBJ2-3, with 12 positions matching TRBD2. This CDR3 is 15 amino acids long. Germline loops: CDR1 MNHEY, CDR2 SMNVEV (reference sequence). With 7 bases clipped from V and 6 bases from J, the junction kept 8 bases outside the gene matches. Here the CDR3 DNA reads TGTGCCAGCACCGCGACTAGCGGGGGATGGGATACGCAGTATTTT. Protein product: CASTATSGGWDTQYF.

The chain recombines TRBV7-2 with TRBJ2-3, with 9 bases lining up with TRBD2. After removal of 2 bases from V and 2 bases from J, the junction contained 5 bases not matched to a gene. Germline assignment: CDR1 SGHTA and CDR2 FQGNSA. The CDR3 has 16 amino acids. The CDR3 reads CASSLNLAGYTDTQYF. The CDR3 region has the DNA TGTGCCAGCAGCTTAAATCTAGCGGGGTACACAGATACGCAGTATTTT. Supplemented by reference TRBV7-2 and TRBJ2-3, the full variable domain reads GAGVSQSPSNKVTEKGKDVELRCDPISGHTALYWYRQSLGQGLEFLIYFQGNSAPDKSGLPSDRFSAERTGGSVSTLTIQRTQQEDSAVYLCASSLNLAGYTDTQYFGPGTRLTVL.

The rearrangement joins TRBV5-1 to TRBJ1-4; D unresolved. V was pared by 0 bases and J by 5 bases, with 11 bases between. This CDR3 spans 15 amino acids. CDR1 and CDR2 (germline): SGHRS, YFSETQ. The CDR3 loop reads CASSLEVGRNEKLFF. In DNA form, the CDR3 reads TGCGCCAGCAGCTTGGAGGTTGGCAGGAATGAAAAACTGTTTTTT.

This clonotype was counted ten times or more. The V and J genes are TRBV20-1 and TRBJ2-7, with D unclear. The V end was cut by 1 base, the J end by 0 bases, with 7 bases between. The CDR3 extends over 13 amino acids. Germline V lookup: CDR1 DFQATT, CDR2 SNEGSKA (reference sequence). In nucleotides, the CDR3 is TGCAGTGCTAGAGTACCTAGCTCCTACGAGCAGTACTTC. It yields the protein CSARVPSSYEQYF.

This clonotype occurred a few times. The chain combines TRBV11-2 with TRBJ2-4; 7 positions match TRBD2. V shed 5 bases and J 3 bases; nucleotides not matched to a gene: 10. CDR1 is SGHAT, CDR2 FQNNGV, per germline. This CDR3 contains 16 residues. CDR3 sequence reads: CASSPTRLAVKNIQYF. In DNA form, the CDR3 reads TGTGCCAGCAGCCCAACCCGTCTAGCGGTCAAAAACATTCAGTACTTC.

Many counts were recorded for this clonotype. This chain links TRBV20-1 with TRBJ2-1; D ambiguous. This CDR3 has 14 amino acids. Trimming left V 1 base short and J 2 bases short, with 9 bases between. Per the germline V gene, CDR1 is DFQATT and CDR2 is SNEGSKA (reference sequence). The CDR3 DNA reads TGCAGTGCTAGAGGGGGTGCGACCTACAATGAGCAGTTCTTC. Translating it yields CSARGGATYNEQFF.